This entry is about one T cell receptor beta chain. It lacks a known antigen. It has no much larger one-base neighbor in the sample; base qualities were not kept. The sample belongs to a study of shared clonotypes between healthy human individuals (dated by TCRdb to about 2020). Some background on the complete study: The cohort comprised a couple of women and a few men aged 18 to 49 years. The study deeply sequenced blood TCR repertoires of roughly five healthy adults to estimate repertoire size and the extent of clonotype sharing between individuals. Libraries were prepared and TCR repertoires were sequenced by different laboratories using diverse techniques, in order to increase sequencing depth and limit assay-specific biases. Per donor, leukapheresis produced somewhere between about 0.85 and 9.5 billion PBMCs. For each donor, CD4 naive and CD4 memory were each run on three plates, CD8 naive on two plates, and CD8 memory on one plate.

Using the deep immunoSEQ assay, TCR CDR3 regions were amplified from genomic DNA by multiplex PCR. Genomic DNA extracted from each cell subset was distributed evenly over all wells of several immunoSEQ 96-well plates, and each plate served as one replicate. For sorted subsets, each replicate PCR was loaded with 200 ng genomic DNA, equivalent to 30,000 or so T cell genomes. Purified libraries were measured with a Qubit 3.0 fluorometer, size-checked on a Bioanalyzer 2100, and measured again with the KAPA Library Quantification kit. Every immunoSEQ 96-well plate was sequenced on a dedicated single-read 150-cycle Illumina NextSeq 550 flow cell. In the source study's methods: Because the immunoSEQ output held only junctional sequences and lacked quality scores, the filtering could not match the filtering applied to full-length reads. Sequences were annotated with PyIR, a Python wrapper for IgBLAST v1.9, and V/J genes and CDR3 were assigned using IMGT germline references. Reads were removed for weak V/J assignments (E-value above 1e-6), missing CDR3, stop codons, out-of-frame junctions, or ambiguous translated residues. V3J clonotypes were defined by identical inferred V gene, J gene, and CDR3 amino acid sequence. To compute the percentage overlap between repertoires, the number of shared unique clonotypes was divided by the size of the smaller repertoire. RTK rarefaction, the Chao1 estimator, and Recon v2.1 estimates of unobserved clonotypes were used to assess repertoire richness. Generation probabilities for all TCRbeta clonotypes obtained by the gDNA method from four donors were computed using OLGA. TCRdb's version of the immuneACCESS table is confined to in-frame rearrangements and falls short of the full clone set. An unresolved V gene accounts for under half of the shortfall where checked; the remainder is of unknown origin. V, J and clone size reflect that table, while D and trimming were determined from the DNA. The sample records some 2.4 million clones, over 85% of which are singletons. The top ten clones comprise around 0.4% of the sample.

What the authors observed across the whole study: Across four donors, approximately 4.9% of naive CD4, 3% to 3.5% of naive CD8, roughly 2.2% of memory CD4, and approximately 0.4% of memory CD8 clonotypes were shared. Even with the large sequencing depth, rarefaction of the sorted-subset datasets indicated that sequencing was incomplete. Sampling was restricted to blood, and TCR repertoires in tissues likely differ from the TCR repertoires found in blood. Based on pairwise subsampling, the degree of clonotype sharing among donors was expected to be affected by sequencing depth. Clonotypes shared by all four sorted-subset donors showed higher generation probabilities than non-shared clonotypes. Estimated clonotype richness was generally larger for naive than for memory subsets. Because the study included a small number of donors, the genetic and exposure-history diversity represented was limited.

From V the trimming removes 3 bases and from J it removes 6 bases, while the gene matches leave 8 bases of the junction unaccounted for. The germline V gene specifies SGDLS as CDR1 and YYNGEE as CDR2. The CDR3 starts with the cysteine, ends with the phenylalanine, and has 15 residues. The entry retains the CDR3 DNA only, 45 bases that are in frame from base 1. The donors were healthy, HIV-negative adults who had no recently reported acute infections or vaccinations. Every donor was a Caucasian adult residing in Nashville, Tennessee, USA. CD4+ T cells were enriched by magnetic negative selection, after which naive cells were positively selected on CD45RA and the negative fraction was taken as the memory subset. After blood collection by leukapheresis, PBMCs were isolated using Ficoll-Histopaque density gradient centrifugation and then cryopreserved in the vapor phase of liquid nitrogen. Purity and quantity of every magnetically sorted T cell population were checked by analytical flow cytometry. Genomic DNA was isolated from each sorted fraction and quantified by UV absorbance on a Nanodrop 2000c.

The V and J genes are TRBV9 and TRBJ1-4, with TRBD1 identical over 7 junction bases. The clonotype comes from a man aged 18 to 29 in good health. Some clones in this sample may be carry-over from other donors' samples. The sequenced material came from naive CD4+ T cells from PBMCs. The cell subset or site label, read with the paper, signifies: CD45RA+ positively selected. CDR3 sequence: CASSASRGLDEKLFF. The bases read TGTGCCAGCAGCGCTTCAAGGGGGCTTGATGAAAAACTGTTTTTT.